These 9 T cell receptor beta chains originate from one sample sequenced in a study of CD8+ T cells in alopecia areata. Treatment specified: oral pan-JAK inhibitor, 5-10 mg twice daily. Extracted RNA was reverse transcribed into cDNA, the sequencing template. Assay: immunoSEQ multiplex PCR; the TCRdb copy retains only in-frame clones and omits some. This table has 95,000 to 110,000 clones, 84% appearing once. Specimen: CD8+ T cells sorted from blood, collected at week 24, from a patient treated with tofacitinib. The receptors shown here come from a human donor with alopecia areata.

The genes are TRBV15 and TRBJ1-5; D is undetermined. This CDR3 has 14 residues. V was trimmed by 5 bases and J by 2 bases, leaving 10 bases between them. CDR1 and CDR2 from the germline V gene are LNHNV and YYDKDF (reference sequence). The DNA of the CDR3 is TGTGCCACCAGCGCACCCGGTGGCAATCAGCCCCAGCATTTT. It specifies CATSAPGGNQPQHF.

The chain has TRBV4-1 and TRBJ2-4; D may be TRBD1 or TRBD2 (6 bases each). V lost 1 base to trimming and J lost 3 bases, with 13 bases between them. Per the germline V gene, CDR1 is MGHRA and CDR2 is YSYEKL. The CDR3 has 16 amino acids. The CDR3 is CASSQGGGGYKNIQYF. CDR3 nucleotide sequence: TGCGCCAGCAGCCAAGGTGGAGGGGGGTACAAAAACATTCAGTACTTC.

The chain has TRBV15 and TRBJ2-5, with D perhaps TRBD2 (6 bases). The germline CDR1 and CDR2 sequences are LNHNV and YYDKDF (reference sequence). This CDR3 is 14 amino acids long. The V and J ends lost 11 bases and 1 base respectively, with 17 bases between them. CDR3: CALSQGGLQETQYF. As DNA, the CDR3 is TGTGCCTTGTCGCAGGGAGGCCTCCAAGAGACCCAGTACTTC.

The V gene is TRBV5-1, the J gene TRBJ2-7; possible D gene TRBD2, 5 bases. From germline, CDR1 is SGHRS and CDR2 YFSETQ. The CDR3 loop spans 14 amino acids. V gave up 5 bases and J gave up 0 bases, with 12 bases separating them. The CDR3 sequence: CASSGGRSSYEQYF. CDR3 bases: TGCGCCAGCAGTGGAGGTCGGAGCTCCTACGAGCAGTACTTC.

This clone turned up a few times. J is TRBJ1-1 and V is TRBV19; the match to TRBD1 covers 9 bases. Trimming took 5 bases from V and 8 from J; bases not matched to a gene: 6. The CDR3 consists of 13 residues. Looked up from germline, CDR1 is LNHDA and CDR2 is SQIVND (reference sequence). CDR3 amino acids: CASSQQGAREAFF. Here the CDR3 DNA reads TGTGCCAGTAGTCAACAGGGGGCCCGGGAAGCTTTCTTT.

This chain connects TRBV29-1 to TRBJ2-3, with TRBD2 as a possible D gene (6 bases). Germline CDR1 SQVTM, CDR2 ANQGSEA. V was trimmed by 0 bases and J by 2 bases, leaving 12 bases between them. This CDR3 is built from 15 residues. The CDR3 loop reads CSVEDGGDITDTQYF. CDR3 bases: TGCAGCGTTGAAGATGGAGGGGATATCACAGATACGCAGTATTTT.

The chain is built from TRBV27 and TRBJ2-1, with TRBD2 matching 7 bases. The V gene end was trimmed by 4 bases and the J gene end by 7 bases; junction bases not matched to a gene: 1. The CDR3 is 12 amino acids. Germline values: CDR1 MNHEY, CDR2 SMNVEV (reference sequence). The CDR3 here is CASSWGGNEQFF. The DNA of the CDR3 is TGTGCCAGCAGTTGGGGGGGGAATGAGCAGTTCTTC.

This chain joins TRBV4-2 and TRBJ2-5; D tentatively reads TRBD1 or TRBD2 (6 bases each). Germline lookup yields CDR1 LGHNA and CDR2 YNFKEQ. The CDR3 length is 22 residues. V shed 1 base and J shed 3 bases, with 33 bases lying between them. The CDR3 sequence: CASSQAEGLAGSLWGPEETQYF. The CDR3, as DNA: TGTGCCAGCAGCCAAGCCGAAGGACTCGCGGGGTCACTTTGGGGGCCCGAAGAGACCCAGTACTTC.

The V and J genes are TRBV5-1 and TRBJ2-7; the D gene is possibly TRBD2 (5 bases). V was trimmed by 2 bases and J by 6 bases, leaving 18 bases between them. CDR1 and CDR2 from the germline V gene are SGHRS and YFSETQ. The CDR3 is 15 residues long. CDR3 amino acids: CASSLRGIPTAEQYF. The CDR3 DNA reads TGCGCCAGCAGCTTAAGAGGGATTCCTACCGCCGAGCAGTACTTC. The whole variable domain, filled in from reference TRBV5-1 and TRBJ2-7, reads KAGVTQTPRYLIKTRGQQVTLSCSPISGHRSVSWYQQTPGQGLQFLFEYFSETQRNKGNFPGRFSGRQFSNSRSEMNVSTLELGDSALYLCASSLRGIPTAEQYFGPGTRLTVT.